A selection of T cell receptor beta chains follows, all from one sample in a study of graft-versus-host responses after intestinal transplantation. Libraries were prepared by immunoSEQ multiplex PCR; TCRdb keeps only in-frame clonotypes and omits some of them. The table has more than 50,000 clones, 91% seen once. Specimen: PBMCs, collected 650 to 690 days after intestinal transplant. Receptor source: a human patient who received an intestinal transplant, so some T cells may come from the graft donor. Each CDR3 is given with its conserved first and last residue. A D gene is named only where the DNA matches it firmly. Size tells how often a clone was seen (once, few, many) or the class of an expanded clone, and some rows leave it out.

TRBJ2-3,medium-sized,TRBV6-4,TRBD2,TGTGCCAGCAGTGACGGGACTAGCGGCACAGATACGCAGTATTTT,CASSDGTSGTDTQYF
TRBJ2-1,-,TRBV23-1,-,TGCGCCAGCAGCCAAACCGTCTGGGGAGGTTTTTACAATGAGCAGTTCTTC,CASSQTVWGGFYNEQFF
TRBJ1-5,few,TRBV10-3,-,TGTGCCATCAGTTCGGGGAGCAATCAGCCCCAGCATTTT,CAISSGSNQPQHF
TRBJ2-7,-,TRBV10-3,-,TGTGCCATCAGTGAGTCGACCGGCGAGCAGTACTTC,CAISESTGEQYF
TRBJ2-5,once,TRBV2,-,TGTGCCAGCAGTTGGGTCCTAAGGGAGACCCAGTACTTC,CASSWVLRETQYF
TRBJ1-5,-,TRBV19,-,TGTGCCAGTAGTATAGATGGGGCAGACTCTCGACCCCAGCATTTT,CASSIDGADSRPQHF
TRBJ1-1,-,TRBV7-9,-,TGTGCCAGCAGCCCCCGAAGCCGGACAGAAATGAACACTGAAGCTTTCTTT,CASSPRSRTEMNTEAFF
TRBJ2-7,-,TRBV6-6,-,TGTGCCAGCAGCCGGACAGCCTACGAGCAGTACTTC,CASSRTAYEQYF
TRBJ1-4,-,TRBV19,-,TGTGCCAGTAGTATAGACCCGGGGGCGAGGGAAAAACTGTTTTTT,CASSIDPGAREKLFF
TRBJ2-7,-,TRBV11-1,-,TGTGCCAGCAGCGACCGGGACGTGAGCTCCTACGAGCAGTACTTC,CASSDRDVSSYEQYF
TRBJ1-5,-,TRBV29-1,-,TGCAGCGTTGAGAACGGGAGAGGCCAGCCCCAGCATTTT,CSVENGRGQPQHF
TRBJ1-4,-,TRBV27,-,TGTGCCAGCAGTTTAAAGTGGGGGCATGAAAAACTGTTTTTT,CASSLKWGHEKLFF
TRBJ2-1,-,TRBV7-9,-,TGTGCCAGCAGAGGGGTGTCCGCGGGGCCTAATGAGCAGTTCTTC,CASRGVSAGPNEQFF
TRBJ1-6,once,TRBV19,-,TGTGCCAGTAGTTCTGGTTCCAACTATAATTCACCCCTCCACTTT,CASSSGSNYNSPLHF
TRBJ1-2,-,TRBV10-1,-,TGCGCCAGCAGTGAGTCGAGGACAGCGGGCGGCTACACCTTC,CASSESRTAGGYTF
TRBJ2-7,-,TRBV6-4,-,TGTGCCAGCAGCCCTACTAGGGATCACGAGCAGTACTTC,CASSPTRDHEQYF
TRBJ1-3,-,TRBV5-1,-,TGCGCCAGCAGCTTGGCCACCGGGCGGACTGGAAACACCATATATTTT,CASSLATGRTGNTIYF
TRBJ1-1,-,TRBV6-1,-,TGTGCCAGCAGTCCACTCGGGAGGGAACACACTGAAGCTTTCTTT,CASSPLGREHTEAFF
TRBJ1-4,-,TRBV7-8,-,TGTGCCAGCAGCTTAGTCACACCCCGGGAGGATGAAAAACTGTTTTTT,CASSLVTPREDEKLFF
TRBJ2-1,-,TRBV18,-,TGTGCCAGCTCACCACCGGCAAGGGTATCCTACAATGAGCAGTTCTTC,CASSPPARVSYNEQFF
TRBJ2-7,-,TRBV4-2,TRBD2,TGTGCCAGCAGCCAAGATCATATCCTAGCGGGGGGGCCGGGGGAGGAGCAGTACTTC,CASSQDHILAGGPGEEQYF
TRBJ1-3,-,TRBV6-5,TRBD1,TGTGCCAGCAACGACAGGGCGGGAAACACCATATATTTT,CASNDRAGNTIYF